These 9 T cell receptor beta chains were sequenced from one sample in a study of blood T cell repertoires in COVID-19. The table came from immunoSEQ multiplex PCR; TCRdb's copy has only in-frame clones and leaves some out. The sample records approximately 250,000 clones, 70% to 90% being singletons. The sequenced sample was peripheral blood. The receptor set was obtained from a woman in her 70s with COVID-19, enrolled during active disease.

As concerns this clone: Additional DNA sequences in this sample encode the identical CDR3. The J gene is TRBJ2-1, the V gene TRBV5-1; 9 positions agree with TRBD1. The CDR3 length is 15 residues. The V segment lost 2 bases and the J segment 4 bases; nucleotides outside the gene matches: 4. CDR1 and CDR2 from the germline V gene are SGHRS and YFSETQ. The CDR3 loop is CASSLAGTGYNEQFF. The CDR3 DNA sequence: TGCGCCAGCAGCTTAGCCGGGACAGGGTACAATGAGCAGTTCTTC.

The chain combines TRBV5-1 with TRBJ1-1; 7 nucleotides agree with TRBD1. The CDR3 sequence is 14 residues long. Trimming removed 4 bases from V and 7 bases from J; junction bases left unmatched: 10. Looked up from germline, CDR1 is SGHRS and CDR2 is YFSETQ. CDR3 amino acids: CASSQFGQAVEAFF. The CDR3 bases are TGCGCCAGCAGCCAATTCGGACAGGCCGTTGAAGCTTTCTTT.

The rearrangement joins TRBV30 to TRBJ1-1; perhaps TRBD1 as D (5 bases). V lost 4 bases and J lost 4, with 13 bases in between. CDR3 length: 13 amino acids. Germline CDR1 reads GTSNPN; CDR2 reads SVGIG (reference sequence). The CDR3 sequence is CAWTHGGGTEAFF. CDR3 in DNA: TGTGCCTGGACCCACGGGGGGGGCACTGAAGCTTTCTTT.

This chain links TRBV27 with TRBJ2-2; 9 bases line up with TRBD2. The CDR3 is 17 residues long. Looked up from germline, CDR1 is MNHEY and CDR2 is SMNVEV (reference sequence). V lost 6 bases and J lost 2; bases outside the gene matches: 10. In nucleotides, the CDR3 is TGTGCCAGCAGGCCCACTGTGCGGGGGGGCAACACCGGGGAGCTGTTTTTT. This encodes CASRPTVRGGNTGELFF.

CDR3 in DNA: TGCGCCAGCAGCCCTGCGGGGAGCTCCTACAATGAGCAGTTCTTC. Translating it yields CASSPAGSSYNEQFF. The rearrangement joins TRBV5-1 to TRBJ2-1; possibly TRBD2 for D (6 bases). V shed 4 bases and J shed 0 bases, with 11 bases lying between them. The germline V gene encodes CDR1 SGHRS and CDR2 YFSETQ. The CDR3 length is 15 residues.

The chain uses TRBV7-2 and TRBJ1-2; 7 bases map to TRBD1. The CDR3 length is 16 residues. The V gene's germline CDR1 is SGHTA and CDR2 FQGNSA. V was pared by 1 base and J by 4 bases, with 9 bases of the junction left unmatched. CDR3 loop: CASSLGNRGAGYGYTF. The CDR3 DNA sequence: TGTGCCAGCAGCTTAGGAAACAGGGGCGCAGGCTATGGCTACACCTTC.

The rearrangement joins TRBV24-1 to TRBJ1-1; D unclear. Germline CDR1 is KGHDR and CDR2 is SFDVKD. The V gene lost 7 bases and the J gene lost 7 bases, with 9 bases spanning the gap. The CDR3 spans 11 residues. CDR3 in amino acids: CATSYRSEAFF. DNA for the CDR3: TGTGCCACCAGCTACCGGAGTGAAGCTTTCTTT.

The chain carries TRBV7-2 and TRBJ2-5; a weak D match, TRBD2 (6 bases). CDR1 SGHTA and CDR2 FQGNSA come from the germline V gene. The germline V and J ends were trimmed by 2 bases and 3 bases, with 7 bases remaining between them. CDR3 length: 13 amino acids. CDR3 in DNA: TGTGCCAGCAGCTTATGGGGGGAAGAGACCCAGTACTTC. This codes for CASSLWGEETQYF.

The CDR3 coding sequence is TGTGCCAGCAGCCTAGCCTGGGGACAGGGGACCGGGGAGCTGTTTTTT. The encoded protein is CASSLAWGQGTGELFF. The chain has TRBV7-3 and TRBJ2-2; 10 bases map to TRBD1. This CDR3 is built from 16 residues. Germline CDR1 SGHTA, CDR2 FQGTGA. Germline trimming cut 5 bases from V and 5 bases from J; bases unmatched to any gene: 8.